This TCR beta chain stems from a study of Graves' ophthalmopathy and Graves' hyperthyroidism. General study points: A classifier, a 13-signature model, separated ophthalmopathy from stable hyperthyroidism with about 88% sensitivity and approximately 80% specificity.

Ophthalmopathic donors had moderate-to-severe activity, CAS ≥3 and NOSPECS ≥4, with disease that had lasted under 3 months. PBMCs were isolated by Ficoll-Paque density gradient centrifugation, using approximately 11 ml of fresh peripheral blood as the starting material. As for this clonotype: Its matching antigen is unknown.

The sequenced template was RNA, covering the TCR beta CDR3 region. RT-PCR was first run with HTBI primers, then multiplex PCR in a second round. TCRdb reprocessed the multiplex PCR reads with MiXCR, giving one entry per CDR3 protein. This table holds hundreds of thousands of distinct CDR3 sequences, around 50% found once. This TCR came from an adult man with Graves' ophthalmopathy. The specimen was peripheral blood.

The CDR3 spells CASSRFQGQGGANVLTF. The CDR3 DNA is TGTGCCAGCAGCCGATTTCAGGGACAAGGTGGGGCCAACGTCCTGACTTTC. The gene calls are TRBV13 and TRBJ2-6; the D gene is possibly TRBD1 (6 bases). The CDR3 length is 17 residues. In germline, CDR1 is PRHDT, CDR2 FYEKMQ (reference sequence). The ends were cut back, 5 bases at V and 3 bases at J, with 17 bases in the middle. Supplemented by reference TRBV13 and TRBJ2-6, the full variable domain reads AAGVIQSPRHLIKEKRETATLKCYPIPRHDTVYWYQQGPGQDPQFLISFYEKMQSDKGSIPDRFSAQQFSDYHSELNMSSLELGDSALYFCASSRFQGQGGANVLTFGAGSRLTVL.